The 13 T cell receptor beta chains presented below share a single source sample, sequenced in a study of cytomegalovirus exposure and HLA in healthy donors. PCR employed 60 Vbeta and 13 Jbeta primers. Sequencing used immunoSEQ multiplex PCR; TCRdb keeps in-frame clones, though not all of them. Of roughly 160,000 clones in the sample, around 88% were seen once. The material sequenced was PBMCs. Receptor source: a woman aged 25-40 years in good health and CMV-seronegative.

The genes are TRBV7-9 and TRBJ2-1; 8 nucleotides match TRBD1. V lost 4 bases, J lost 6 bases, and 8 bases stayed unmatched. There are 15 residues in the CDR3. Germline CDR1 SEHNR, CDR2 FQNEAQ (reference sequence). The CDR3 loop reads CASSSYSTGGNEQFF. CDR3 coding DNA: TGTGCCAGCAGCTCCTACAGCACAGGGGGCAATGAGCAGTTCTTC.

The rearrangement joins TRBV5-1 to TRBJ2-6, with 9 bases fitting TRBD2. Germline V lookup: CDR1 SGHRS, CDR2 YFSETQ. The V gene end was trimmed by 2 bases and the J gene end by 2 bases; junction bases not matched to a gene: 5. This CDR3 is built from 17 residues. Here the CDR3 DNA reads TGCGCCAGCAGCTTCATTAGCGGGAGTGCTGGGGCCAACGTCCTGACTTTC. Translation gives CASSFISGSAGANVLTF.

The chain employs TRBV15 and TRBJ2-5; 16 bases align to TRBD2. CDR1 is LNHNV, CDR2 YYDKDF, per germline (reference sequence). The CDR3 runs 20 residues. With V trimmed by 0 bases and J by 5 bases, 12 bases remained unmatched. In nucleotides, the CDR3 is TGTGCCACCAGCAGAGATGGGACTAGCGGGGGGGGCGTTTATGTGGAGACCCAGTACTTC. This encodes CATSRDGTSGGGVYVETQYF.

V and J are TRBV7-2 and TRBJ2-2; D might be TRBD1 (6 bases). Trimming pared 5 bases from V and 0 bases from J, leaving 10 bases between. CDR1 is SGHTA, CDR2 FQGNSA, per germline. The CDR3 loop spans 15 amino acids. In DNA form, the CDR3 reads TGTGCCAGCAGCCGGGACAACGCGAACACCGGGGAGCTGTTTTTT. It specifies CASSRDNANTGELFF.

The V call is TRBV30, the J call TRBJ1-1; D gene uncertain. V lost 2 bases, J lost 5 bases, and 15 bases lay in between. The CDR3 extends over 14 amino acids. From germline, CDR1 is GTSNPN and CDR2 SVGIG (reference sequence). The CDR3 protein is CAWSPTWTETEAFF. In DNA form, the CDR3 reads TGTGCCTGGAGTCCGACCTGGACTGAGACTGAAGCTTTCTTT.

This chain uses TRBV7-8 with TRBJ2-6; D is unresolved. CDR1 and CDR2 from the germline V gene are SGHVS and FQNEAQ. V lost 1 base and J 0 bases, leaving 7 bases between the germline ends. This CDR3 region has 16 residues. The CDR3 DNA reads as TGTGCCAGCAGCTTAGGATATAGCTCTGGGGCCAACGTCCTGACTTTC. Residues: CASSLGYSSGANVLTF.

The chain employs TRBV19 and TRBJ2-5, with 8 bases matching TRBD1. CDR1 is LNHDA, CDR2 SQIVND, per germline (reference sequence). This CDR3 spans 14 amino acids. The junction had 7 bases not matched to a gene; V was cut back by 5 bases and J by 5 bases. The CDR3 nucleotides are TGTGCCAGTAGTGGGCAGGGGGCTGGGGAGACCCAGTACTTC. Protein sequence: CASSGQGAGETQYF.

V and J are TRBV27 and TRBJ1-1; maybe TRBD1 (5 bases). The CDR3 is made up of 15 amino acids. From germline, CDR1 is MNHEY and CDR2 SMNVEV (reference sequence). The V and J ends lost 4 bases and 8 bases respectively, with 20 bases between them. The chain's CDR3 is CASSSGRGTTMEAFF. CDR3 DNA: TGTGCCAGCAGTTCCGGAAGGGGTACGACGATGGAAGCTTTCTTT.

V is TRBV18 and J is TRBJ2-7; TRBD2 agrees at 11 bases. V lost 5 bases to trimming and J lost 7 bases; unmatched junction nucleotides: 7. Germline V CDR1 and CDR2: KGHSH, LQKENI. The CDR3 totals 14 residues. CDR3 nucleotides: TGTGCCAGCTCAACAACTAGCGGGAGTCAAGAGCAGTACTTC. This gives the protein CASSTTSGSQEQYF. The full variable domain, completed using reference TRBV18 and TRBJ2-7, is NAGVMQNPRHLVRRRGQEARLRCSPMKGHSHVYWYRQLPEEGLKFMVYLQKENIIDESGMPKERFSAEFPKEGPSILRIQQVVRGDSAAYFCASSTTSGSQEQYFGPGTRLTVT.

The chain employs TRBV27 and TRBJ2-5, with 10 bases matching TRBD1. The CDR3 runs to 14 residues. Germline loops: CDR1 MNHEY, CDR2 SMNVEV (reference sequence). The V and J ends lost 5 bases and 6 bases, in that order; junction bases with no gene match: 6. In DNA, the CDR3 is TGTGCCAGCAGTCCTAGGACAGGGGGAAAGACCCAGTACTTC. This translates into CASSPRTGGKTQYF.

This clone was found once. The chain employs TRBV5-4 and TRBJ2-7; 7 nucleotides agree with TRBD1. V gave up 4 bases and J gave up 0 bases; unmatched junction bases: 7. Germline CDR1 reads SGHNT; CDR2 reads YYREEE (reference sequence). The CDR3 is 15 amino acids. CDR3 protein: CASSDNRGSSYEQYF. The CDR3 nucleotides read TGTGCCAGCAGCGACAACAGGGGCAGCTCCTACGAGCAGTACTTC.

CDR3 sequence: CASSDSSSGTNEQFF. The CDR3 DNA reads as TGTGCCAGCAGTGACTCGTCTAGCGGGACCAATGAGCAGTTCTTC. This chain joins TRBV6-4 and TRBJ2-1; TRBD2 aligns across 9 bases. V shed 0 bases and J 6 bases; nucleotides not matched to a gene: 3. Germline V lookup: CDR1 MRHNA, CDR2 SNTAGT. The length of the CDR3 is 15 residues.

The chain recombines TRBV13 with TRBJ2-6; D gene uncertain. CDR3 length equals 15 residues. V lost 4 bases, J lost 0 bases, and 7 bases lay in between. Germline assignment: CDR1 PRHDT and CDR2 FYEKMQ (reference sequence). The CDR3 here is CASSYGSSGANVLTF. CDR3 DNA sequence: TGTGCCAGCAGCTATGGTAGCTCTGGGGCCAACGTCCTGACTTTC.